Each of the 32 T cell receptor beta chains below was sequenced from the same sample in a study of neurological immune-mediated disorders. TCRdb re-called the 5' RACE reads through MiXCR, storing one row per CDR3 protein. The table records 100,000 to 150,000 distinct CDR3 sequences, roughly 3.4% of them present only once. The sequenced material came from PBMCs. The source of these receptors is a woman in her 30s with multiple sclerosis.

This clonotype was counted at least ten times. The CDR3 region is CASSLENRPYNEQFF. Written as DNA, the CDR3 is TGTGCCAGCAGTTTGGAGAACAGACCCTACAATGAGCAGTTCTTC. V gene TRBV7-9 combines with J gene TRBJ2-1; D is ambiguous. The germline gives CDR1 SEHNR, CDR2 FQNEAQ (reference sequence). The CDR3 length is 15 residues. The germline V and J ends were trimmed by 6 bases and 2 bases, with 14 bases remaining between them.

This clonotype was picked up many times. CDR3 loop: CASGTDREAQPQHF. CDR3 nucleotides: TGTGCCAGCGGGACCGACAGGGAAGCCCAGCCCCAGCATTTT. The chain joins TRBV16 to TRBJ1-5, with 7 positions matching TRBD1. Looked up from germline, CDR1 is KGHSY and CDR2 is FQNENV. The junction had 11 bases not matched to a gene; V was cut back by 8 bases and J by 7 bases. This CDR3 region has 14 residues.

This clonotype was counted at least ten times. V and J are TRBV7-9 and TRBJ1-1; D unresolved. Germline V gene lookup returns CDR1 SEHNR and CDR2 FQNEAQ (reference sequence). This CDR3 comprises 13 residues. The germline V and J ends were trimmed by 2 bases and 4 bases, with 8 bases remaining between them. CDR3 sequence reads: CASSLWEGTEAFF. The DNA for the CDR3 is TGTGCCAGCAGCTTATGGGAAGGCACTGAAGCTTTCTTT.

This clonotype was observed many times. This sequence joins TRBV5-5 and TRBJ2-5, with 9 bases matching TRBD1. Looked up from germline, CDR1 is SGHKS and CDR2 is YYEKEE (reference sequence). Trimming at V came to 0 bases and at J to 5 bases, leaving 2 bases not matched to a gene. This CDR3 region has 14 residues. CDR3 loop: CASSLEQGAETQYF. In nucleotides, the CDR3 is TGTGCCAGCAGCTTGGAACAGGGGGCTGAGACCCAGTACTTC.

The sample holds a few counts of this clonotype. A much larger clonotype is one base distant, so this may be a read error. J is TRBJ2-6 and V is TRBV10-3, with a tentative D call TRBD1 (5 bases). This CDR3 contains 15 residues. CDR1 ENHRY and CDR2 SYGVKD come from the germline V gene. The CDR3 sequence is CAISASLSGAKVLTF. The CDR3 region has the DNA TGTGCCATCAGTGCAAGCCTCTCTGGGGCCAAAGTCCTGACTTTC.

This clonotype was found many times. The CDR3 loop is CASSHSGTSHNEQFF. The CDR3 DNA reads as TGTGCCAGCAGCCACTCCGGGACTAGCCACAATGAGCAGTTCTTC. The rearrangement joins TRBV3-1 to TRBJ2-1; TRBD2 agrees at 9 bases. With V trimmed by 3 bases and J by 5 bases, 5 bases remained unmatched. This CDR3 has 15 amino acids. Germline V gene sequence: CDR1 LGHDT, CDR2 YNNKEL (reference sequence).

This clonotype was counted at least ten times. The V and J genes are TRBV9 and TRBJ1-1, with a tentative D call TRBD1 (5 bases). This CDR3 has 14 residues. Per germline, CDR1 SGDLS and CDR2 YYNGEE. The V and J ends lost 1 base and 1 base respectively, with 8 bases between them. This chain's CDR3 is CASSVRGGNTEAFF. CDR3 DNA: TGTGCCAGCAGCGTACGGGGGGGGAACACTGAAGCTTTCTTT.

This clonotype was observed at least ten times. The chain combines TRBV20-1 with TRBJ2-3; D not resolved. The germline V gene encodes CDR1 DFQATT and CDR2 SNEGSKA (reference sequence). The CDR3 consists of 12 residues. Trimming removed 1 base from V and 3 bases from J, with 5 bases in between. The CDR3 sequence is CSARVTTDTQYF. CDR3 nucleotides: TGCAGTGCTAGAGTAACGACAGATACGCAGTATTTT.

This clonotype was seen many times. This rearrangement joins TRBV3-1 to TRBJ2-7; 9 bases line up with TRBD1. V trimming: 4 bases; J trimming: 3 bases; junction bases outside the gene matches: 1. The germline V gene encodes CDR1 LGHDT and CDR2 YNNKEL (reference sequence). The length of the CDR3 is 13 residues. The CDR3: CASSRQGDYEQYF. Written as DNA, the CDR3 is TGTGCCAGCAGCCGACAGGGGGACTACGAGCAGTACTTC.

This clonotype was recorded many times. The rearrangement joins TRBV20-1 to TRBJ2-7, with 8 bases matching TRBD1. The germline V gene has CDR1 DFQATT and CDR2 SNEGSKA (reference sequence). Trimming took 4 bases from V and 2 from J; bases not matched to a gene: 4. The CDR3 is made up of 13 amino acids. The DNA for the CDR3 is TGCAGTGCTAAGGACAGGGCTACCTACGAGCAGTACTTC. Its translation is CSAKDRATYEQYF.

This clonotype was observed at least ten times. The chain links TRBV6-2 or TRBV6-3 to TRBJ2-1; tentative D call: TRBD1 (6 bases). The CDR3 sequence is 15 residues long. V gave up 6 bases and J gave up 3 bases, with 15 bases separating them. Germline CDR1 reads MNHEY; CDR2 reads SVGEGT. The CDR3 sequence: CASRRTVQDYNEQFF. The CDR3 DNA reads TGTGCCAGCAGACGGACAGTCCAGGACTACAATGAGCAGTTCTTC.

This clonotype occurred many times. This sequence joins TRBV7-2 and TRBJ2-1; D is unclear. Trimming stripped 5 bases from V and 8 bases from J, with 25 bases between. The CDR3 contains 17 residues. The germline CDR1 and CDR2 sequences are SGHTA and FQGNSA. The CDR3 reads CASSQRFGFVIGDEQFF. The CDR3 region has the DNA TGTGCCAGCAGCCAACGGTTTGGGTTTGTCATCGGCGATGAGCAGTTCTTC. The full variable domain, its missing parts supplied by reference TRBV7-2 and TRBJ2-1, is GAGVSQSPSNKVTEKGKDVELRCDPISGHTALYWYRQSLGQGLEFLIYFQGNSAPDKSGLPSDRFSAERTGGSVSTLTIQRTQQEDSAVYLCASSQRFGFVIGDEQFFGPGTRLTVL.

This clonotype was seen at least ten times. This rearrangement joins TRBV5-5 to TRBJ1-1, with D uncertain. This CDR3 is built from 15 residues. Trimming pared 4 bases from V and 3 bases from J, leaving 16 bases between. Looked up from germline, CDR1 is SGHKS and CDR2 is YYEKEE (reference sequence). For the CDR3, the DNA is TGTGCCAGCAGCCATGGAGTTCGACATGACACTGAAGCTTTCTTT. This codes for CASSHGVRHDTEAFF.

In this sample, this clonotype turned up many times. The chain recombines TRBV12-3 or TRBV12-4 with TRBJ1-1; TRBD1 aligns across 8 bases. The junction had 3 bases not matched to a gene; V was cut back by 5 bases and J by 4 bases. The CDR3 consists of 13 residues. This CDR3 is CASSHTGGTEAFF. The CDR3 DNA sequence: TGTGCCAGCAGTCACACAGGGGGCACTGAAGCTTTCTTT.

Many counts were recorded for this clonotype. The chain uses TRBV20-1 and TRBJ2-7; no clear D gene. V lost 5 bases, J lost 0 bases, and 11 bases lay in between. Germline V gives CDR1 DFQATT, CDR2 SNEGSKA (reference sequence). The length of the CDR3 is 13 residues. The CDR3 nucleotides are TGCAGTGCTTTCCAGGCGAACTCCTACGAGCAGTACTTC. It specifies CSAFQANSYEQYF.

This clonotype was counted many times. The rearrangement links TRBV20-1 to TRBJ1-6; D gene unclear. The CDR3 sequence is 13 residues long. Trimming shortened V by 7 bases and J by 5 bases, and 12 bases separated the two germline ends. CDR1 is DFQATT, CDR2 SNEGSKA, per germline (reference sequence). CDR3 in amino acids: CSGWAIHNSPLHF. The CDR3 DNA reads TGCAGTGGGTGGGCGATTCATAATTCACCCCTCCACTTT.

Ten or more counts support this clonotype. The chain couples TRBV7-2 to TRBJ2-3; 10 bases map to TRBD2. The CDR3 covers 15 residues. Per germline, CDR1 SGHTA and CDR2 FQGNSA. V dropped 5 bases and J dropped 3; count of bases not matched to a gene: 5. As DNA, the CDR3 is TGTGCCAGCAGCCCTTATAGCGGGAGGACAGATACGCAGTATTTT. Amino acids: CASSPYSGRTDTQYF.

This clonotype was detected ten times or more. V usage is TRBV14 and J usage is TRBJ1-6; no firm D call. From germline, CDR1 is SGHDN and CDR2 FVKESK. V was cut by 0 bases and J by 15 bases, with 12 bases left in between. The CDR3 sequence is 13 residues long. CDR3 sequence reads: CASSQEALQNLHF. CDR3 DNA: TGTGCCAGCAGCCAAGAGGCACTTCAAAACCTCCACTTT.

This clonotype was seen ten or more times. The chain combines TRBV5-1 with TRBJ2-6, with 7 bases identical to TRBD1. The CDR3 is 15 amino acids. V trimming: 2 bases; J trimming: 4 bases; junction bases outside the gene matches: 3. Germline V lookup: CDR1 SGHRS, CDR2 YFSETQ. The CDR3 region is CASSFDRAGANVLTF. As DNA, the CDR3 is TGCGCCAGCAGCTTCGACAGGGCCGGGGCCAACGTCCTGACTTTC. The full variable domain, its missing parts supplied by reference TRBV5-1 and TRBJ2-6, is KAGVTQTPRYLIKTRGQQVTLSCSPISGHRSVSWYQQTPGQGLQFLFEYFSETQRNKGNFPGRFSGRQFSNSRSEMNVSTLELGDSALYLCASSFDRAGANVLTFGAGSRLTVL.

This clonotype has at least ten counts. The rearrangement joins TRBV29-1 to TRBJ1-1; no firm D call. The CDR3 consists of 13 residues. V was cut by 3 bases and J by 1 base, with 9 bases left in between. Per the germline V gene, CDR1 is SQVTM and CDR2 is ANQGSEA. CDR3 coding DNA: TGCAGCGTTGATGCAGGTGGGAACACTGAAGCTTTCTTT. Protein product: CSVDAGGNTEAFF.

This clonotype was counted between two and nine times. This chain joins TRBV18 and TRBJ2-5; D possibly corresponds to TRBD1 (6 bases). With 4 bases removed from V and 6 bases from J, the gap between germline ends came to 15 bases. The CDR3 is 14 amino acids. Germline V CDR1 and CDR2: KGHSH, LQKENI. The CDR3 reads CASSLSDSRKTQYF. The CDR3 DNA reads TGTGCCAGCTCACTCTCGGACAGCCGGAAGACCCAGTACTTC.

The sample holds many counts of this clonotype. The chain uses TRBV20-1 and TRBJ1-5; D not resolved. The germline V gene encodes CDR1 DFQATT and CDR2 SNEGSKA (reference sequence). V dropped 2 bases and J dropped 0 bases, with 8 bases sitting between them. The CDR3 has 14 residues. CDR3 residues: CSARRAYSNQPQHF. CDR3 DNA sequence: TGCAGTGCTAGAAGGGCTTATAGCAATCAGCCCCAGCATTTT.

There are many counts of this clonotype. The CDR3 end shows no conserved phenylalanine or tryptophan, and so a read error is likely. The chain employs TRBV20-1 and TRBJ2-5; 8 bases fit TRBD2. CDR3 length equals 16 residues. J was trimmed by 0 bases and V by 3 bases; bases with no gene match: 9. Germline V gene lookup returns CDR1 DFQATT and CDR2 SNEGSKA (reference sequence). CDR3 in DNA: TGCAGTGCTAGCCCCGTCGAGCGGGAGCACCAAGAGACCCAGTACTGC. This encodes CSASPVEREHQETQYC.

This clonotype was counted only a few times. The J gene is TRBJ2-5, the V gene TRBV7-7; no definite D call. V was cut by 5 bases and J by 5 bases, with 12 bases left in between. Germline V gene sequence: CDR1 SSHAT, CDR2 FNYEAQ (reference sequence). CDR3 length equals 13 residues. CDR3 DNA sequence: TGTGCCAGCAGCGCGAGGATCTGGGAGACCCAGTACTTC. Translated: CASSARIWETQYF.

The V and J genes are TRBV9 and TRBJ2-6; tentative D call: TRBD2 (5 bases). Per germline, CDR1 SGDLS and CDR2 YYNGEE. The CDR3 loop spans 18 amino acids. The V gene lost 3 bases and the J gene lost 3 bases, with 19 bases spanning the gap. CDR3 coding DNA: TGTGCCAGCAGCGGCTCGGAATATGGAGGTAATGGGGCCAACGTCCTGACTTTC. Its translation is CASSGSEYGGNGANVLTF.

This clonotype has a count of ten or more. The chain recombines TRBV10-3 with TRBJ1-1, with D possibly being TRBD1 (6 bases). Looked up from germline, CDR1 is ENHRY and CDR2 is SYGVKD. The V and J ends lost 6 bases and 1 base respectively, with 6 bases between them. There are 12 residues in the CDR3. This chain's CDR3 is CAIRTGNTEAFF. The DNA for the CDR3 is TGTGCCATCAGGACAGGGAACACTGAAGCTTTCTTT.

This clonotype showed up many times. The chain joins TRBV6-5 to TRBJ2-2; D unresolved. V was trimmed by 5 bases and J by 0 bases, leaving 16 bases between them. Germline CDR1 MNHEY, CDR2 SVGAGI. There are 17 residues in the CDR3. CDR3 loop: CASSRPTLSSNTGELFF. DNA for the CDR3: TGTGCCAGCAGTCGCCCTACACTGTCCTCGAACACCGGGGAGCTGTTTTTT.

The table lists this clonotype with a few counts. The CDR3 region has the DNA TGTGCCAGCAGCCCGAGGGGCACCCTCACTGAAGCTTTCTTT. It translates to CASSPRGTLTEAFF. The chain couples TRBV12-3 or TRBV12-4 to TRBJ1-1; weak D call: TRBD1 (5 bases). V was pared by 6 bases and J by 4 bases, with 15 bases between. The CDR3 spans 14 residues.

Worth noting for this clonotype: This may stem from a read error, because a much larger clone lies one nucleotide away. In nucleotides, the CDR3 is TGTGCCATCAGTGACCGACGCCACGGGACCCAGTACTTC. The encoded protein is CAISDRRHGTQYF. V is TRBV10-3 and J is TRBJ2-5, with D unclear. Between the trimmed V and J ends, which lost 3 bases and 7 bases, there was a span of 12 bases. CDR3 size: 13 residues. Germline V gene sequence: CDR1 ENHRY, CDR2 SYGVKD.

With regard to this clonotype: A read error may be the cause here, since a much bigger clone is one base away. V is TRBV15 and J is TRBJ1-1; TRBD1 might be the D (5 bases). Per germline, CDR1 LNHNV and CDR2 YYDKDF (reference sequence). This CDR3 spans 13 amino acids. The CDR3 DNA sequence: TGTGCCAACAGCTCGGTGCAGGGTACTGAAGCTTTCTTT. It specifies CANSSVQGTEAFF.

CDR3 region: CASSLRTGAYGYTF. The CDR3 bases are TGTGCCAGCAGTTTAAGGACAGGGGCATATGGCTACACCTTC. The V gene is TRBV12-3 or TRBV12-4, the J gene TRBJ1-2, with 9 bases matching TRBD1. The J segment lost 5 bases and the V segment lost 2 bases, leaving 3 bases of the junction unmatched. The CDR3 covers 14 residues.

This clonotype was found many times. V gene TRBV5-1 combines with J gene TRBJ2-2, with D maybe TRBD2 (5 bases). Between the trimmed V and J ends, which lost 2 bases and 1 base, there was a span of 6 bases. From germline, CDR1 is SGHRS and CDR2 YFSETQ. The CDR3 consists of 14 residues. The CDR3 reads CASSLRGNTGELFF. CDR3 DNA sequence: TGCGCCAGCAGCTTACGGGGGAACACCGGGGAGCTGTTTTTT.